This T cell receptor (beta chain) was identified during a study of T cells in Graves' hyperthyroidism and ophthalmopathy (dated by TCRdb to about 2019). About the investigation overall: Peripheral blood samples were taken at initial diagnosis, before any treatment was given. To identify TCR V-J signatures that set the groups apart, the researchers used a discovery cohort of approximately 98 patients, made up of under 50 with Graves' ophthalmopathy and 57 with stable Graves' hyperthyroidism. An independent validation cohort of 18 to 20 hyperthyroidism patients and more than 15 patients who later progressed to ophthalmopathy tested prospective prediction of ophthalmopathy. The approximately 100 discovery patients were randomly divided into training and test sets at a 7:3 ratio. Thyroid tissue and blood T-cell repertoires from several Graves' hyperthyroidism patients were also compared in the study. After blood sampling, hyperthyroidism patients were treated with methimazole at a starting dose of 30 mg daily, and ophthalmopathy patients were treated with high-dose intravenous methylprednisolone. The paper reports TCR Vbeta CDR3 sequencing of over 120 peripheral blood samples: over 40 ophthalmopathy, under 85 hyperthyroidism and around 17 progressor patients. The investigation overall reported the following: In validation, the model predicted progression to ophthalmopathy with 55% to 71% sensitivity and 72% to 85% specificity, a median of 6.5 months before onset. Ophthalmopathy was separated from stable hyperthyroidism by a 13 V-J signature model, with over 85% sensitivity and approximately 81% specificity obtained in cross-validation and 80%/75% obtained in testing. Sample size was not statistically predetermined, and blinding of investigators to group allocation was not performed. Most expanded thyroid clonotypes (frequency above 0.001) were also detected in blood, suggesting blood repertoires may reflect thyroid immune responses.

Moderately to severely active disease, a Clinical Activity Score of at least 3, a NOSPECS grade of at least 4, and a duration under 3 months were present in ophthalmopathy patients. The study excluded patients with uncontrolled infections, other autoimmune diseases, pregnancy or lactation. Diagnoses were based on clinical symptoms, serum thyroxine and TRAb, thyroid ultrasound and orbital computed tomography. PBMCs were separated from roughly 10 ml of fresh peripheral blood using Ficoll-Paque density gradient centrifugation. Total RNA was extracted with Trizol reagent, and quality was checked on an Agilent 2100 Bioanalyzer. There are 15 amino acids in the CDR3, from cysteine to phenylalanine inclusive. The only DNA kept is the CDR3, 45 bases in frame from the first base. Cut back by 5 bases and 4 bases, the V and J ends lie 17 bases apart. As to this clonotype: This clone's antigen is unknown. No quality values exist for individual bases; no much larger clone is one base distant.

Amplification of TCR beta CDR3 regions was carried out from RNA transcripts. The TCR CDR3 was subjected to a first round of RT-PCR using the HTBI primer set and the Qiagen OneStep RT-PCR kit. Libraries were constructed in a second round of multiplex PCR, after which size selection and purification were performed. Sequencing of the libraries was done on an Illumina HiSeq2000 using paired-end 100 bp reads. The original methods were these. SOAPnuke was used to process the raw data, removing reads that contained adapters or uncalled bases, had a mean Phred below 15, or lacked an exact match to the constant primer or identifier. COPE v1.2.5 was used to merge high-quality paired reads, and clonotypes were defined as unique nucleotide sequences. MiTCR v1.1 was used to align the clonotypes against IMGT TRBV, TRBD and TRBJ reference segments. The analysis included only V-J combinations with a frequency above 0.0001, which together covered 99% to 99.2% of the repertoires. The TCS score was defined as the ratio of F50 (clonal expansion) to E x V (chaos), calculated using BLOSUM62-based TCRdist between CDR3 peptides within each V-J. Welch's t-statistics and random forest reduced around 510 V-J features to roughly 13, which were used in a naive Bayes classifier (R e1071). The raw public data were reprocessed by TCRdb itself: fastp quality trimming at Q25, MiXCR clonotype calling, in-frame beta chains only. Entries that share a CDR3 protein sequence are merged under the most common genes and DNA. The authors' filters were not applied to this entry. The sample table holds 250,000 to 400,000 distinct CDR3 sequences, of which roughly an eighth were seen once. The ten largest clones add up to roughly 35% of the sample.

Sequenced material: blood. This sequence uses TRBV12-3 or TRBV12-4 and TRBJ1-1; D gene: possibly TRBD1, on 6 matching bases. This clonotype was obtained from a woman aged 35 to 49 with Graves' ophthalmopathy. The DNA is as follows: TGTGCCAGCAGTAGAAACAGGGAGTTTGGCACTGAAGCTTTCTTT. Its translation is CASSRNREFGTEAFF.